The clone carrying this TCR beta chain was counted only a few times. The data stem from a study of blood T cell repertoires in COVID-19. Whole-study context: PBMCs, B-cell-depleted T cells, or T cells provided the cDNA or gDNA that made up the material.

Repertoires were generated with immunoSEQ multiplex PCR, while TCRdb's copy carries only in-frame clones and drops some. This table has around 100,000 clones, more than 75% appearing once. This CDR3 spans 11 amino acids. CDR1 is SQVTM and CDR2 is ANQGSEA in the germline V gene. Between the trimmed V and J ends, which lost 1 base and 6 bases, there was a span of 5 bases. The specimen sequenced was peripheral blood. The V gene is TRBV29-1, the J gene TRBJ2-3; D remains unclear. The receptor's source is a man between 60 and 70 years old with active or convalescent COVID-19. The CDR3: CSVEAFDTQYF. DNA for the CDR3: TGCAGCGTTGAAGCTTTTGATACGCAGTATTTT.